This T cell receptor beta chain was sequenced during a study of beta chain features in type 1 diabetes. Study results and limitations: More deletions and fewer insertions at VDJ junctions were seen in type 1 diabetes patients. Resolution of whether HLA type affects TCRB rearrangement was not achieved here.

This clone was detected only a few times. Its antigen is currently unknown. Researchers reported sorting CD4+ naive, central memory, regulatory and stem cell-like memory cells via CD45RO/CCR7/CD25/CD127/CD95/CD27. Reverse transcribing all isolated RNA meant expressed TCRB transcripts were sequenced. Read counts averaged around 4 million for samples of naive, central memory and regulatory T cells. TCRdb keeps only in-frame clones here, not all; method: immunoSEQ multiplex PCR. The sample yields almost 350,000 clones, 15% to 20% seen once. Sequenced sample: naive CD4+ T cells from blood. The source is a woman aged 18-29 years in good health.

CDR3 in amino acids: CASSSKTSGNEQFF. CDR3 bases: TGTGCCAGCAGCTCGAAGACTAGCGGGAATGAGCAGTTCTTC. The chain has TRBV5-4 and TRBJ2-1; 10 bases line up with TRBD2. This CDR3 contains 14 residues. V gave up 3 bases and J gave up 7 bases; unmatched junction bases: 4. Per germline, CDR1 SGHNT and CDR2 YYREEE (reference sequence).